The text below deals with one T cell receptor beta chain. Its target is not known. The source of the sample is a study of blood T cells in healthy people across ages. Study results and limitations: Both naive CD4+ cell counts and diversity were greater in long-lived donors than in aged donors.

Together with a sample-barcoded 5' primer, a J-beta primer mix was included in a second PCR lasting about 7 to 12 cycles. Each cDNA molecule received a tag from a template-switch adaptor that had 12 random nucleotides. TCRdb reprocessed the 5' RACE reads with MiXCR, giving one entry per CDR3 protein. The data show a few hundred thousand distinct CDR3 sequences, 45% to 60% seen once. V lost 1 base and J 3 bases, leaving 10 bases between the germline ends. Germline V gene data show CDR1 as SEHNR and CDR2 as FQNEAQ (reference sequence). The CDR3 sequence is 15 residues long. The sequencing input was blood. This sequence was found in a man aged 55 to 70 in good health. The chain employs TRBV7-9 and TRBJ1-5; D not certain. CDR3 region: CASSLEAGTNQPQHF. CDR3 coding DNA: TGTGCCAGCAGCTTAGAGGCAGGCACCAATCAGCCCCAGCATTTT.